Below, 20 T cell receptor beta chains from the same sample are listed, as sequenced in a study of vaccination and CD4 T cells after COVID-19. The antigens these receptors bind are not known. As to treatment: roughly 11-day PBMC culture with coronavirus spike peptide pools or control peptides (ViraFEST assay). Researchers used the Oncomine TCR Beta short-read assay to sequence DNA from cultured CD4+ T cells. TCRdb independently ran MiXCR on the PCR reads; one entry per CDR3 protein. The data show 13,000 to 15,000 distinct CDR3 sequences, roughly 53% seen once. This specimen was CD4+ T cells from blood, cultured in vitro, taken before SARS-CoV-2 vaccination. The receptors derive from a human donor who had recovered from COVID-19.

This clonotype was picked up one time. The chain uses TRBV28 and TRBJ2-5; D is possibly TRBD2 (5 bases). Deletions cut 7 bases from V and 2 bases from J, with 11 bases between. The CDR3 loop spans 13 amino acids. The germline gives CDR1 MDHEN, CDR2 SYDVKM. CDR3 nucleotide sequence: TGTGCCAGCACGGACTCGCTGCAAGAGACCCAGTACTTC. Translated: CASTDSLQETQYF.

The chain links TRBV5-1 to TRBJ2-1; 10 bases map to TRBD2. V shed 5 bases and J 4 bases; nucleotides not matched to a gene: 6. The length of the CDR3 is 15 residues. Germline CDR1 is SGHRS and CDR2 is YFSETQ. CDR3 bases: TGCGCCAGCAGAAAAGGACTAGCGGCGTACAATGAGCAGTTCTTC. Encoded protein: CASRKGLAAYNEQFF. The complete variable domain, with remaining parts taken from reference TRBV5-1 and TRBJ2-1, reads KAGVTQTPRYLIKTRGQQVTLSCSPISGHRSVSWYQQTPGQGLQFLFEYFSETQRNKGNFPGRFSGRQFSNSRSEMNVSTLELGDSALYLCASRKGLAAYNEQFFGPGTRLTVL.

V is TRBV12-3 or TRBV12-4 and J is TRBJ2-7; D uncertain. Trimming took 6 bases from V and 4 from J, leaving 16 bases between them. CDR3 size: 14 residues. The CDR3 loop is CASSRSRVGYEQYF. The CDR3 region has the DNA TGTGCCAGCAGCCGGTCTAGAGTTGGGTACGAGCAGTACTTC.

The chain recombines TRBV10-2 with TRBJ2-3; D not resolved. This CDR3 is 11 amino acids long. With 2 bases removed from V and 4 bases from J, the gap between germline ends came to 1 base. Germline CDR1 is WSHSY and CDR2 is SAAADI. The CDR3 DNA sequence: TGCGCCAGCAGTGAGGCAGATACGCAGTATTTT. It codes for CASSEADTQYF.

This sequence joins TRBV10-3 and TRBJ2-5; possibly TRBD1 for D (6 bases). The germline CDR1 and CDR2 sequences are ENHRY and SYGVKD. Trimming shortened V by 5 bases and J by 5 bases, and 18 bases separated the two germline ends. The CDR3 is 15 amino acids. The CDR3 region is CAISLGTNRDETQYF. In DNA form, the CDR3 reads TGTGCCATCAGTTTGGGGACAAACCGGGACGAGACCCAGTACTTC.

The chain has TRBV20-1 and TRBJ1-6, with D possibly matching TRBD1 (5 bases). Looked up from germline, CDR1 is DFQATT and CDR2 is SNEGSKA (reference sequence). Trimming left V 3 bases short and J 7 bases short, with 13 bases between. This CDR3 is 14 amino acids long. The CDR3 here is CSASWGGVNSPLHF. In DNA, the CDR3 is TGCAGTGCTAGCTGGGGCGGGGTGAATTCACCCCTCCACTTT.

CDR3 sequence reads: CASSTNGFF. Written as DNA, the CDR3 is TGTGCCAGCAGTACAAATGGTTTCTTT. The chain is built from TRBV28 and TRBJ1-1; the D is unclear. CDR1 is MDHEN and CDR2 is SYDVKM in the germline V gene. The CDR3 totals 9 residues. V lost 5 bases and J 13 bases, leaving 8 bases between the germline ends.

The V gene is TRBV7-8, the J gene TRBJ2-7, with 8 bases aligning to TRBD1. The V and J ends lost 1 base and 2 bases, in that order; junction bases with no gene match: 4. The germline V gene encodes CDR1 SGHVS and CDR2 FQNEAQ. The CDR3 runs 15 residues. The CDR3 sequence is CASSLVRTGTYEQYF. The CDR3 region has the DNA TGTGCCAGCAGCTTAGTTCGGACAGGGACCTACGAGCAGTACTTC.

The chain links TRBV5-1 to TRBJ1-2; D is undetermined. CDR1 is SGHRS and CDR2 is YFSETQ in the germline V gene. Trimming took 1 base from V and 7 from J, leaving 8 bases between them. The CDR3 contains 12 residues. The CDR3 DNA reads as TGCGCCAGCAGCTTGCCCGGAGGTGGCTACACCTTC. Its protein product is CASSLPGGGYTF.

This clonotype was seen a handful of times. V usage is TRBV20-1 and J usage is TRBJ1-2; D gene unclear. V was pared by 0 bases and J by 2 bases, with 10 bases between. The CDR3 extends over 14 amino acids. In germline, CDR1 is DFQATT, CDR2 SNEGSKA (reference sequence). The CDR3 spells CSARDQERNYGYTF. The CDR3 DNA sequence: TGCAGTGCTAGAGATCAGGAACGGAACTATGGCTACACCTTC.

The chain has TRBV7-9 and TRBJ2-3; 8 bases match TRBD2. V shed 8 bases, J shed 2 bases, and the junction held 6 bases outside the gene matches. Germline CDR1 SEHNR, CDR2 FQNEAQ (reference sequence). The CDR3 is made up of 14 amino acids. CDR3 nucleotides: TGTGCCAGCTTAACTAGCGGTAACACAGATACGCAGTATTTT. Residues: CASLTSGNTDTQYF.

This sequence joins TRBV10-3 and TRBJ2-3; TRBD1 matches at 7 bases. V lost 11 bases, J lost 0 bases, and 8 bases stayed unmatched. The germline V gene encodes CDR1 ENHRY and CDR2 SYGVKD. The CDR3 has 14 amino acids. DNA of the CDR3: TGTGCCGCGAAACCGGGACAGAGCACAGATACGCAGTATTTT. Its protein is CAAKPGQSTDTQYF.

V is TRBV20-1 and J is TRBJ1-4; D is undetermined. CDR1 is DFQATT, CDR2 SNEGSKA, per germline (reference sequence). Trimming removed 3 bases at V and 5 bases at J, with 7 bases between. The CDR3 length is 12 residues. The CDR3 protein is CSASHENEKLFF. CDR3 nucleotide sequence: TGCAGTGCTAGTCACGAAAATGAAAAACTGTTTTTT.

This clonotype was detected only once. V and J are TRBV19 and TRBJ2-7, with 8 bases fitting TRBD1. The CDR3 covers 15 residues. Germline V gene lookup returns CDR1 LNHDA and CDR2 SQIVND (reference sequence). V lost 5 bases to trimming and J lost 2 bases; unmatched junction nucleotides: 8. CDR3 sequence reads: CASSSTGTGPYEQYF. In DNA, the CDR3 is TGTGCCAGTAGTTCTACCGGGACAGGACCCTACGAGCAGTACTTC.

The chain carries TRBV20-1 and TRBJ2-1, with 10 bases that match TRBD2. The CDR3 contains 14 residues. CDR1 and CDR2 from the germline V gene are DFQATT and SNEGSKA (reference sequence). The chain's CDR3 is CSIYSGRSYNEQFF. Here the CDR3 DNA reads TGCAGCATATATAGCGGGAGGTCCTACAATGAGCAGTTCTTC.

The table lists this clonotype with a few counts. The CDR3 spells CASISTGISTDTQYF. The CDR3, as DNA: TGTGCCAGCATTTCTACAGGGATCAGCACAGATACGCAGTATTTT. The rearrangement links TRBV6-1 to TRBJ2-3; TRBD1 might be the D (6 bases). With 7 bases removed from V and 0 bases from J, the gap between germline ends came to 14 bases. Germline loops: CDR1 MNHNS, CDR2 SASEGT. This CDR3 comprises 15 residues.

CDR3 in amino acids: CATSRELAAGELFF. The CDR3 bases are TGTGCCACCAGCAGGGAACTAGCGGCCGGGGAGCTGTTTTTT. V and J are TRBV15 and TRBJ2-2; 8 bases are a match to TRBD2. In germline, CDR1 is LNHNV, CDR2 YYDKDF (reference sequence). This CDR3 region has 14 residues. J was trimmed by 6 bases and V by 3 bases; bases with no gene match: 3.

This clonotype was counted between two and nine times. This chain links TRBV7-2 with TRBJ2-5, with D perhaps given as TRBD1 or TRBD2 (5 bases each). The CDR3 contains 12 residues. Trimming pared 4 bases from V and 5 bases from J, leaving 8 bases between. CDR1 is SGHTA and CDR2 is FQGNSA in the germline V gene. CDR3: CASSWGTETQYF. DNA for the CDR3: TGTGCCAGCAGCTGGGGGACGGAGACCCAGTACTTC.

The chain links TRBV20-1 to TRBJ2-3, with 8 bases matching TRBD2. Germline CDR1 and CDR2: DFQATT and SNEGSKA (reference sequence). This CDR3 comprises 13 residues. V trimming: 3 bases; J trimming: 1 base; junction bases outside the gene matches: 0. CDR3: CSARTSGTDTQYF. The CDR3 nucleotides are TGCAGTGCTAGGACTAGCGGCACAGATACGCAGTATTTT.

The CDR3 DNA reads as TGTGCCGGCCGCGGCAGCGGAGCGCAAGAGACCCAGTACTTC. Amino acids: CAGRGSGAQETQYF. The chain employs TRBV7-9 and TRBJ2-5; D might be TRBD2 (5 bases). The CDR3 length is 14 residues. The germline gives CDR1 SEHNR, CDR2 FQNEAQ (reference sequence). Trimming removed 11 bases at V and 2 bases at J, with 18 bases between.